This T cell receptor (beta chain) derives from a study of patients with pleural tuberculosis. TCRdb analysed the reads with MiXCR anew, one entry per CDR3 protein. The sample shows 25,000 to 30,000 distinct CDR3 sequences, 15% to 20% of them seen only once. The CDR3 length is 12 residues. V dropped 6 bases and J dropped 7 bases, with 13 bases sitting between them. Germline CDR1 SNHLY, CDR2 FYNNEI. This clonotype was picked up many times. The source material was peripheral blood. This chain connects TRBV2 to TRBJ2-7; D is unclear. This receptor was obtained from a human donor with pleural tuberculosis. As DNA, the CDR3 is TGTGCCAGCAGGGGTCCCCCCGGGGAGCAGTACTTC. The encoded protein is CASRGPPGEQYF.